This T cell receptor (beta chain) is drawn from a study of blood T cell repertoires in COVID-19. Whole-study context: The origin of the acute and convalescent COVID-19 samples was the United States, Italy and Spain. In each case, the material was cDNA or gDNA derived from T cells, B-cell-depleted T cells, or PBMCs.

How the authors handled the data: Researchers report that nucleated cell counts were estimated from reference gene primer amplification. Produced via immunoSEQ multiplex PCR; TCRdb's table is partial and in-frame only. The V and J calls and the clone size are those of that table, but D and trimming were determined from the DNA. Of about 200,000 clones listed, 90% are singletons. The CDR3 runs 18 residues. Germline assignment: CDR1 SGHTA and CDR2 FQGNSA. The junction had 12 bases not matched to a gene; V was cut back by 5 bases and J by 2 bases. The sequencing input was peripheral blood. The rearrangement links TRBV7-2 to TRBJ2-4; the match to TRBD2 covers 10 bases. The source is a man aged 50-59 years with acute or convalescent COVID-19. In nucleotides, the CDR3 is TGTGCCAGCAGCCTCCCCGGACTAGCGGACCCAACCAAAAACATTCAGTACTTC. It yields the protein CASSLPGLADPTKNIQYF.